This entry lists 29 T cell receptor beta chains sequenced from one sample in a study of blood T cell repertoires in COVID-19. Clones were read by immunoSEQ multiplex PCR, and TCRdb kept only the in-frame ones, dropping some. The sample lists 150,000 to 200,000 clones, about 88% occurring once. Sequenced: PBMCs or T cells enriched from blood (not recorded which). These receptor sequences come from a woman aged 40 to 50 in a cohort exposed to, infected with or recovered from COVID-19 (not recorded which).

The table lists this clone with a few counts. As DNA, the CDR3 is TGTGCCAGCAGCTTACCACAGCCGAACACTGAAGCTTTCTTT. Translation: CASSLPQPNTEAFF. This sequence joins TRBV5-4 and TRBJ1-1; the D is unclear. This CDR3 spans 14 amino acids. Germline V gene lookup returns CDR1 SGHNT and CDR2 YYREEE (reference sequence). Trimming pared 2 bases from V and 1 base from J, leaving 9 bases between.

This CDR3 reads CASSRVNTEAFF. CDR3 nucleotide sequence: TGTGCCAGCAGCCGAGTTAACACTGAAGCTTTCTTT. The V gene is TRBV14, the J gene TRBJ1-1; D uncertain. V lost 4 bases and J lost 2, with 5 bases in between. Germline CDR1 reads SGHDN; CDR2 reads FVKESK. The CDR3 has 12 amino acids.

In this sample, this clone turned up once. The V and J genes are TRBV10-3 and TRBJ2-3; D might be TRBD2 (6 bases). Germline lookup yields CDR1 ENHRY and CDR2 SYGVKD. The CDR3 is 15 residues long. With 2 bases removed from V and 1 base from J, the gap between germline ends came to 10 bases. The CDR3 DNA sequence: TGTGCCATCAGTGAGCCGGGGGTCGGCACAGATACGCAGTATTTT. The encoded protein is CAISEPGVGTDTQYF.

This clone was picked up a small number of times. J is TRBJ2-1 and V is TRBV7-9, with 7 bases matching TRBD2. The germline V gene has CDR1 SEHNR and CDR2 FQNEAQ (reference sequence). The CDR3 sequence is 14 residues long. Trimming at V came to 1 base and at J to 7 bases, leaving 4 bases not matched to a gene. For the CDR3, the DNA is TGTGCCAGCAGCTTAGACGGGAGGAGGAATGAGCAGTTCTTC. Residues: CASSLDGRRNEQFF.

V is TRBV14 and J is TRBJ1-2, with D possibly matching TRBD1 (6 bases). The germline V and J ends were trimmed by 0 bases and 7 bases, with 18 bases remaining between them. This CDR3 contains 16 residues. Germline V CDR1 and CDR2: SGHDN, FVKESK. The CDR3 region has the DNA TGTGCCAGCAGCCAAGATCTGGGACACCTCGAGGGTGGCTACACCTTC. It yields the protein CASSQDLGHLEGGYTF. The full variable domain, with the rest looked up from reference TRBV14 and TRBJ1-2, is EAGVTQFPSHSVIEKGQTVTLRCDPISGHDNLYWYRRVMGKEIKFLLHFVKESKQDESGMPNNRFLAERTGGTYSTLKVQPAELEDSGVYFCASSQDLGHLEGGYTFGSGTRLTVV.

This chain uses TRBV30 with TRBJ2-5; 8 positions match TRBD2. Germline CDR1 GTSNPN, CDR2 SVGIG (reference sequence). CDR3 length equals 11 residues. V was pared by 4 bases and J by 5 bases, with 0 bases of the junction left unmatched. Here the CDR3 reads CAWTSGETQYF. The CDR3 DNA sequence: TGTGCCTGGACTAGCGGGGAGACCCAGTACTTC.

The chain is built from TRBV4-2 and TRBJ1-1; 7 bases match TRBD1. CDR3 size: 19 residues. Germline loops: CDR1 LGHNA, CDR2 YNFKEQ. Losses at the gene ends were 0 bases for V and 3 bases for J; bases not matched to a gene: 16. The CDR3 sequence: CASSQEPNTGRGLYTEAFF. In DNA form, the CDR3 reads TGTGCCAGCAGCCAAGAACCAAATACCGGCAGGGGGTTGTACACTGAAGCTTTCTTT.

The V call is TRBV4-1, the J call TRBJ2-5, with D possibly being TRBD1 (5 bases). CDR1 and CDR2 (germline): MGHRA, YSYEKL. Trimming took 4 bases from V and 1 from J, leaving 10 bases between them. The CDR3 sequence is 14 residues long. In DNA form, the CDR3 reads TGCGCCAGCAGCCCCCGACAGATCCAAGAGACCCAGTACTTC. The encoded protein is CASSPRQIQETQYF.

This clone was found a few times. Written as DNA, the CDR3 is TGTGCCTGGAGTGTAACTTATGGGACTAGCGGATGGGGTGAGCAGTTCTTC. Protein sequence: CAWSVTYGTSGWGEQFF. V usage is TRBV30 and J usage is TRBJ2-1; 11 bases map to TRBD2. The V segment lost 0 bases and the J segment 9 bases; nucleotides outside the gene matches: 13. Germline CDR1 and CDR2: GTSNPN and SVGIG (reference sequence). The CDR3 totals 17 residues.

The sample holds one count of this clone. The V and J genes are TRBV7-2 and TRBJ2-5; 7 nucleotides align to TRBD1. CDR1 SGHTA and CDR2 FQGNSA come from the germline V gene. V lost 2 bases and J lost 1; bases outside the gene matches: 4. There are 15 residues in the CDR3. CDR3 loop: CASSLMGQSQETQYF. CDR3 sequence (DNA): TGTGCCAGCAGCTTAATGGGACAGTCCCAAGAGACCCAGTACTTC.

This chain uses TRBV23-1 with TRBJ1-3; no reliable D call. TRBV23-1 belongs to the ORF category, with a function that is uncertain. The CDR3 extends over 17 amino acids. The V gene lost 4 bases and the J gene lost 0 bases, with 16 bases spanning the gap. The CDR3 here is CASSLLEASHSGNTIYF. CDR3 in DNA: TGCGCCAGCAGTCTTCTCGAGGCGAGCCACTCTGGAAACACCATATATTTT.

The chain carries TRBV27 and TRBJ2-1, with 9 bases aligning to TRBD1. This CDR3 is built from 20 residues. With 5 bases clipped from V and 2 bases from J, the junction kept 19 bases outside the gene matches. Germline V gene lookup returns CDR1 MNHEY and CDR2 SMNVEV (reference sequence). CDR3 sequence: CASSPTLNPEGQGPYNEQFF. The CDR3 region has the DNA TGTGCCAGCAGTCCTACTCTTAATCCCGAGGGACAGGGCCCCTACAATGAGCAGTTCTTC.

This clone was seen a handful of times. The V gene is TRBV9, the J gene TRBJ2-3; weak D call: TRBD1 (5 bases). The CDR3 consists of 14 residues. Trimming removed 3 bases at V and 2 bases at J, with 10 bases between. The V gene's germline CDR1 is SGDLS and CDR2 YYNGEE. The CDR3 DNA reads TGTGCCAGCAGCGGCCGACAGATCACAGATACGCAGTATTTT. Amino acids: CASSGRQITDTQYF.

This chain links TRBV27 with TRBJ2-7; 11 bases fit TRBD2. Germline CDR1 MNHEY, CDR2 SMNVEV (reference sequence). V trimming: 0 bases; J trimming: 2 bases; junction bases outside the gene matches: 3. The CDR3 has 16 amino acids. The CDR3, as DNA: TGTGCCAGCAGTTTATCACTAGCGGGGGCCCCCTACGAGCAGTACTTC. This translates into CASSLSLAGAPYEQYF.

This clone has just a few counts. This chain links TRBV2 with TRBJ1-6; TRBD1 matches 9 bases. The J segment lost 7 bases and the V segment lost 6 bases, leaving 7 bases of the junction unmatched. This CDR3 is built from 15 residues. The germline V gene encodes CDR1 SNHLY and CDR2 FYNNEI. The DNA for the CDR3 is TGTGCCAGCAGCAGGGACAGGGTCGAGAATTCACCCCTCCACTTT. Amino acids: CASSRDRVENSPLHF.

V is TRBV3-1 (or the pseudogene TRBV3-2) and J is TRBJ2-1, with 16 bases aligning to TRBD2. The CDR3 covers 18 residues. CDR1 is LGHDT and CDR2 is YNNKEL in the germline V gene (reference sequence). Trimming removed 0 bases from V and 8 bases from J; junction bases left unmatched: 7. The CDR3 bases are TGTGCCAGCAGCCAAGACTGGGGACTAGCGGGGGGGCGTGATGAGCAGTTCTTC. This gives the protein CASSQDWGLAGGRDEQFF.

The chain uses TRBV7-9 and TRBJ1-4; possibly TRBD1 for D (5 bases). The CDR3 consists of 16 residues. The V gene lost 7 bases and the J gene lost 3 bases, with 18 bases spanning the gap. Germline lookup yields CDR1 SEHNR and CDR2 FQNEAQ (reference sequence). This CDR3 is CASIKTSGAPNEKLFF. In DNA form, the CDR3 reads TGTGCCAGCATCAAGACCAGCGGGGCCCCTAATGAAAAACTGTTTTTT.

The rearrangement uses TRBV19 and TRBJ1-5; D perhaps matches TRBD1 (6 bases). V gave up 6 bases and J gave up 4 bases, with 13 bases separating them. The germline V gene encodes CDR1 LNHDA and CDR2 SQIVND (reference sequence). This CDR3 is 14 amino acids long. This chain's CDR3 is CASRTSGVNQPQHF. The CDR3 bases are TGTGCCAGTAGGACTTCAGGGGTTAATCAGCCCCAGCATTTT.

The genes are TRBV12-5 and TRBJ1-6, with TRBD1 matching over 10 bases. The CDR3 sequence is 16 residues long. CDR1 LGHNT and CDR2 FRNRAP come from the germline V gene. With 5 bases clipped from V and 14 bases from J, the junction kept 15 bases outside the gene matches. The CDR3 spells CASGALGTGALTALHF. The CDR3 DNA reads as TGTGCTAGTGGTGCGCTTGGGACAGGGGCCCTTACGGCCCTCCACTTT.

The chain recombines TRBV30 with TRBJ1-1; a weak D match, TRBD1 (6 bases). Germline assignment: CDR1 GTSNPN and CDR2 SVGIG (reference sequence). V lost 3 bases, J lost 1 base, and 12 bases lay in between. The CDR3 extends over 14 amino acids. The CDR3 reads CAWSWGGGNTEAFF. As DNA, the CDR3 is TGTGCCTGGAGCTGGGGGGGCGGGAACACTGAAGCTTTCTTT. Based on the CDR3 plus reference TRBV30 and TRBJ1-1, the full variable domain is SQTIHQWPATLVQPVGSPLSLECTVEGTSNPNLYWYRQAAGRGLQLLFYSVGIGQISSEVPQNLSASRPQDRQFILSSKKLLLSDSGFYLCAWSWGGGNTEAFFGQGTRLTVV.

This clone was detected only a few times. V is TRBV5-6 and J is TRBJ2-5; tentatively, D is TRBD2 (7 bases). V was pared by 0 bases and J by 5 bases, with 14 bases between. CDR1 and CDR2 from the germline V gene are SGHDT and YYEEEE. CDR3 length: 15 amino acids. In nucleotides, the CDR3 is TGTGCCAGCAGCTTGGCCCCAGGGGAGGGTGAGACCCAGTACTTC. Translated, it gives CASSLAPGEGETQYF.

The gene calls are TRBV27 and TRBJ1-1; 8 nucleotides align to TRBD1. V dropped 4 bases and J dropped 1; count of bases not matched to a gene: 2. The CDR3 is made up of 14 amino acids. Germline values: CDR1 MNHEY, CDR2 SMNVEV (reference sequence). The chain's CDR3 is CASSSTGGNTEAFF. CDR3 DNA sequence: TGTGCCAGCAGTTCAACAGGGGGGAACACTGAAGCTTTCTTT.

A single count supports this clone. The chain carries TRBV6-5 and TRBJ2-2, with D hard to call. The germline V gene has CDR1 MNHEY and CDR2 SVGAGI. V was cut by 3 bases and J by 0 bases, with 11 bases left in between. The CDR3 length is 16 residues. The CDR3 spells CASSYPRQANTGELFF. The CDR3 DNA is TGTGCCAGCAGTTATCCTCGGCAGGCGAACACCGGGGAGCTGTTTTTT.

This clone was detected once. This rearrangement joins TRBV29-1 to TRBJ1-5; 7 nucleotides match TRBD1. V gave up 6 bases and J gave up 9 bases; unmatched junction bases: 11. CDR1 is SQVTM and CDR2 is ANQGSEA in the germline V gene. This CDR3 is 13 amino acids long. The CDR3 loop reads CSVGQEASTPQHF. The CDR3 DNA sequence: TGCAGCGTAGGACAGGAGGCAAGTACGCCCCAGCATTTT.

This chain uses TRBV5-8 with TRBJ1-1; 7 nucleotides align to TRBD1. Germline lookup yields CDR1 SGHTS and CDR2 YDEGEE. The CDR3 spans 15 residues. Unmatched junction bases numbered 7, after V lost 4 bases and J lost 1 base. CDR3 in amino acids: CASSPYRGSNTEAFF. The DNA for the CDR3 is TGTGCCAGCAGCCCTTACAGGGGATCGAACACTGAAGCTTTCTTT.

The chain carries TRBV13 and TRBJ1-1; no clear D. The V gene lost 0 bases and the J gene lost 0 bases, with 5 bases spanning the gap. The CDR3 runs to 14 residues. Germline V gene lookup returns CDR1 PRHDT and CDR2 FYEKMQ (reference sequence). CDR3 bases: TGTGCCAGCAGCTTAGGCCAGGTGAACACTGAAGCTTTCTTT. It is translated as CASSLGQVNTEAFF.

The chain joins TRBV12-3 or TRBV12-4 to TRBJ2-1, with a weak D call TRBD1 (5 bases). V was clipped by 2 bases and J by 8 bases, with 10 bases between them. There are 13 residues in the CDR3. The CDR3 is CASSLSRAHEQFF. The CDR3 bases are TGTGCCAGCAGTTTAAGCAGGGCCCATGAGCAGTTCTTC.

The rearrangement links TRBV18 to TRBJ1-4; TRBD1 matches at 7 bases. The junction had 8 bases not matched to a gene; V was cut back by 5 bases and J by 8 bases. From germline, CDR1 is KGHSH and CDR2 LQKENI. The CDR3 consists of 14 residues. The CDR3 loop is CASSYDRAGEKLFF. CDR3 bases: TGTGCCAGCTCATATGACAGGGCGGGAGAAAAACTGTTTTTT. The variable domain in full, completed from reference TRBV18 and TRBJ1-4, reads NAGVMQNPRHLVRRRGQEARLRCSPMKGHSHVYWYRQLPEEGLKFMVYLQKENIIDESGMPKERFSAEFPKEGPSILRIQQVVRGDSAAYFCASSYDRAGEKLFFGSGTQLSVL.

This clone occurred a few times. The CDR3 here is CASSLRTELNTEAFF. In DNA form, the CDR3 reads TGTGCCAGCAGTTTAAGGACAGAACTGAACACTGAAGCTTTCTTT. The rearrangement uses TRBV28 and TRBJ1-1, with TRBD1 as a possible D gene (6 bases). The CDR3 is made up of 15 amino acids. CDR1 and CDR2 (germline): MDHEN, SYDVKM. The V end was cut by 2 bases, the J end by 0 bases, with 10 bases between. The whole variable domain, filled in from reference TRBV28 and TRBJ1-1, reads DVKVTQSSRYLVKRTGEKVFLECVQDMDHENMFWYRQDPGLGLRLIYFSYDVKMKEKGDIPEGYSVSREKKERFSLILESASTNQTSMYLCASSLRTELNTEAFFGQGTRLTVV.